A selection of T cell receptor beta chains follows, all from one sample in a study of cytomegalovirus exposure and HLA in healthy donors. Clones were read by immunoSEQ multiplex PCR, and TCRdb kept only the in-frame ones, dropping some. Among some 150,000 clones listed, approximately 86% were seen once. The sequenced sample was PBMCs. The receptors stem from a man aged 18-30 years in good health and CMV-seropositive. The CDR3 runs from the conserved cysteine through the conserved F or W. The order of the fields is clone size, V gene, J gene, D gene, CDR3 protein, CDR3 DNA. D genes are given only for firm matches. Size is stated for part of the rows, as once, few or many counts, or as a class when the clone is expanded.

NA,TRBV6-1,TRBJ2-7,NA,CASSETRVGSYEQYF,TGTGCCAGCAGCGAAACCAGGGTCGGGTCCTACGAGCAGTACTTC
NA,TRBV4-1,TRBJ1-6,TRBD1,CASSQGGTGTPLHF,TGCGCCAGCAGCCAAGGAGGGACAGGGACACCCCTCCACTTT
NA,TRBV7-3,TRBJ2-7,TRBD1,CASSFLGGAYEQYF,TGTGCCAGCAGCTTCCTAGGGGGCGCCTACGAGCAGTACTTC
NA,TRBV9,TRBJ1-1,NA,CASSVVEGRAEAFF,TGTGCCAGCAGCGTAGTCGAGGGGAGGGCTGAAGCTTTCTTT
NA,TRBV18,TRBJ2-3,NA,CASSQTVGRTDTQYF,TGTGCCAGCTCACAGACAGTGGGTCGCACAGATACGCAGTATTTT
NA,TRBV5-1,TRBJ1-1,NA,CASLSQGNTEAFF,TGCGCCAGCCTATCCCAGGGGAACACTGAAGCTTTCTTT
NA,TRBV6-5,TRBJ2-3,NA,CASSYGATDTQYF,TGTGCCAGCAGTTACGGGGCCACAGATACGCAGTATTTT
NA,TRBV7-2,TRBJ2-2,TRBD1,CASSSDRVNTGELFF,TGTGCCAGCAGCTCAGACAGGGTCAACACCGGGGAGCTGTTTTTT
NA,TRBV14,TRBJ2-5,TRBD2,CASSHGTRGETQYF,TGTGCCAGCAGCCACGGGACTAGAGGAGAGACCCAGTACTTC
NA,TRBV29-1,TRBJ2-5,NA,CSVEDGQPQETQYF,TGCAGCGTTGAAGACGGACAGCCGCAAGAGACCCAGTACTTC
NA,TRBV29-1,TRBJ1-4,NA,CSVSLVAEKLFF,TGCAGCGTGAGCCTAGTCGCTGAAAAACTGTTTTTT
NA,TRBV7-3,TRBJ2-1,TRBD1,CASSLMQGTGGEQFF,TGTGCCAGCAGCTTAATGCAGGGGACAGGGGGTGAGCAGTTCTTC
NA,TRBV28,TRBJ1-2,NA,CASSFSPSGTRAPYGYTF,TGTGCCAGCAGTTTCTCCCCATCGGGGACAAGGGCCCCTTATGGCTACACCTTC
NA,TRBV5-5,TRBJ2-1,NA,CASSPYNEQFF,TGTGCCAGCAGCCCGTACAATGAGCAGTTCTTC
few,TRBV10-3,TRBJ2-4,NA,CAISESSDIQYF,TGTGCCATCAGTGAAAGTTCGGACATTCAGTACTTC
NA,TRBV7-2,TRBJ1-2,TRBD1,CASTPGTGNYGYTF,TGTGCCAGCACTCCCGGGACAGGGAACTATGGCTACACCTTC
NA,TRBV6-6,TRBJ1-1,NA,CASSGGGTPGTEAFF,TGTGCCAGCAGTGGGGGGGGGACCCCGGGCACTGAAGCTTTCTTT
NA,TRBV2,TRBJ2-3,TRBD2,CASRKGLAGGSSDTQYF,TGTGCCAGCAGGAAGGGGCTAGCGGGGGGGTCTTCAGATACGCAGTATTTT
NA,TRBV9,TRBJ2-3,TRBD1,CASSVGQGITITDTQYF,TGTGCCAGCAGCGTAGGACAGGGGATTACCATCACAGATACGCAGTATTTT